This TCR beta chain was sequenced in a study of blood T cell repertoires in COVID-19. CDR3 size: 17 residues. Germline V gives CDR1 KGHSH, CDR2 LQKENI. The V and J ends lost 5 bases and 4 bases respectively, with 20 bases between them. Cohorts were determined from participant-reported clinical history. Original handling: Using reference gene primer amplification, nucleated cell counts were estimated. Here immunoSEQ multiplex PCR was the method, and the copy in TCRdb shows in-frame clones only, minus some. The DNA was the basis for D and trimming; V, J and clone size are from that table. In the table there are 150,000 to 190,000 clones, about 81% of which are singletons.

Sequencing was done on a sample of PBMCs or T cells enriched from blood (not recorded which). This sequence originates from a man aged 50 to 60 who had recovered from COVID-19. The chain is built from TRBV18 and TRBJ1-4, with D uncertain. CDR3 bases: TGTGCCAGCTCAGATGGACTCAAAGTTGGTGGTAATGAAAAACTGTTTTTT. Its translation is CASSDGLKVGGNEKLFF.